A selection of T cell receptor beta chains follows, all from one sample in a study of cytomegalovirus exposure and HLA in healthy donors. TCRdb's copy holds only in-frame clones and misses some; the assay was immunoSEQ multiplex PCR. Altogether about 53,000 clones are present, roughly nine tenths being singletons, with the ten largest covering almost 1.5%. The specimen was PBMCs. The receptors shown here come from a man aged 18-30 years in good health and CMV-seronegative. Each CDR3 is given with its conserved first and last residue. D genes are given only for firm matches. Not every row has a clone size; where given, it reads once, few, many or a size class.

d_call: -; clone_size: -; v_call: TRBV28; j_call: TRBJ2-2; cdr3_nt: TGTGCCAGCAGATCACAGCAATACACCGGGGAGCTGTTTTTT; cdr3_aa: CASRSQQYTGELFF
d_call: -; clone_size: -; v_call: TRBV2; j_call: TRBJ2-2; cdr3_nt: TGTGCCAGCAGTGCGGGGGGCCGGGAGCTGTTTTTT; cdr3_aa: CASSAGGRELFF
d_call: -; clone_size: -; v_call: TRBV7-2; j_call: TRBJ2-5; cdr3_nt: TGTGCCAGCAGCCCCCCCGGGGTTCGGCAGACCCAGTACTTC; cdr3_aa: CASSPPGVRQTQYF
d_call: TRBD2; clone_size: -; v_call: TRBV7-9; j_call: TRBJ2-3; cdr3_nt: TGTGCCAGCAGCTTATCCGGGACTAGCGTAGATACGCAGTATTTT; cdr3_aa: CASSLSGTSVDTQYF
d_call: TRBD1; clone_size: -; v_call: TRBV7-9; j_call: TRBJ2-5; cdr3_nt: TGTGCCAGCAGCTTAGCGGGGGACAGGGGAACGGAGACCCAGTACTTC; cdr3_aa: CASSLAGDRGTETQYF
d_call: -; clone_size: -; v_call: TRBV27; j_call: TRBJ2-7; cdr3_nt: TGTGCCAGCAGTAAACCGGGACTGCCGAGCCACGAGCAGTACTTC; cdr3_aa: CASSKPGLPSHEQYF
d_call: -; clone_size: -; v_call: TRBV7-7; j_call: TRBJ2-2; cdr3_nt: TGTGCTAGCGCCGGGACCGGGGAGCTGTTTTTT; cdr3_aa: CASAGTGELFF
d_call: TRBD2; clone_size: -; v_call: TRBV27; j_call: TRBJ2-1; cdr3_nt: TGTGCCAGCAAAGGGAGGGCCCTTGGCGATGAGCAGTTCTTC; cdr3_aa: CASKGRALGDEQFF
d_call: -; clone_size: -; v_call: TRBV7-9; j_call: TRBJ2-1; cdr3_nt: TGTGCCAGCAGCACCCAATCGTGGACGAGCGGCAATGAGCAGTTCTTC; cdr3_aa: CASSTQSWTSGNEQFF
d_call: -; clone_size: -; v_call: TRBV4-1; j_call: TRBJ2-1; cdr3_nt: TGCGCCAGCAGCCAAGATCATGATGAGCAGTTCTTC; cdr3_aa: CASSQDHDEQFF
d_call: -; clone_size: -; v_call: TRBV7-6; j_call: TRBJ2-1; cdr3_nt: TGTGCCAGCAGCCTGTCCACCGGGTTAGAAAAGTTCTTC; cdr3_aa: CASSLSTGLEKFF
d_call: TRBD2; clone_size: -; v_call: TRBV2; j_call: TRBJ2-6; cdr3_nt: TGTGCCAGCAGTCGGGGGGGGACACTCTCTGGGGCCAACGTCCTGACTTTC; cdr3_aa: CASSRGGTLSGANVLTF
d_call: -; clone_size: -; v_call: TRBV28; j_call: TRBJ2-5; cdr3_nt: TGTGCCAGCAGTATAGGGGCCAGGGGATTAGAAGAGACCCAGTACTTC; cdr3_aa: CASSIGARGLEETQYF
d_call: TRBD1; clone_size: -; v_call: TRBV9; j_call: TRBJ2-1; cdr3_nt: TGTGCCAGCAGCGTCGGGACAGCCTACAATGAGCAGTTCTTC; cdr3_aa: CASSVGTAYNEQFF
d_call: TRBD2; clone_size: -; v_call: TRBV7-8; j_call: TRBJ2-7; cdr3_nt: TGTGCCAGCAGTTCCCACCGACTAGCGGCAGAGTACGAGCAGTACTTC; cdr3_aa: CASSSHRLAAEYEQYF
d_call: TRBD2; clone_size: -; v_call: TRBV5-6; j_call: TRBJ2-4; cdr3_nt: TGTGCCAGCAGCCGGGACATCGCAGGCGCCCTCGGGGGGGACTTC; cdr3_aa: CASSRDIAGALGGDF
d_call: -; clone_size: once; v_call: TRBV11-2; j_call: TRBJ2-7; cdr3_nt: TGTGCCAGCAGCTTAGGTACAGAGTCCTACGAGCAGTACTTC; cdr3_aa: CASSLGTESYEQYF
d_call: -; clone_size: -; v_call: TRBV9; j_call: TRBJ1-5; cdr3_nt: TGTGCCAGCAGCGTAGGGGAGGGGGGGCCCCAGCATTTT; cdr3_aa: CASSVGEGGPQHF
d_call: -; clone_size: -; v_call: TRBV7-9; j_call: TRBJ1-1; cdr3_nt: TGTGCCAGCAGCTTAGGACAGACCATGAACACTGAAGCTTTCTTT; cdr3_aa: CASSLGQTMNTEAFF
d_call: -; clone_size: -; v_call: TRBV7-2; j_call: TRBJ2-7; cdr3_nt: TGTGCCAGCAGCCCTCTTGGCAACGAGCAGTACTTC; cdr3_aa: CASSPLGNEQYF
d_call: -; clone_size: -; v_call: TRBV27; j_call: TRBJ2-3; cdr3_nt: TGTGCCAGCAGTCACATCATCGGCGGGGCCCGCACAGATACGCAGTATTTT; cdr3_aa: CASSHIIGGARTDTQYF
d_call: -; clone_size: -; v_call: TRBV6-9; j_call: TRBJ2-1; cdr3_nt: TGTGCCAGCAGTCCTCCTGGACAGCACAATGAGCAGTTCTTC; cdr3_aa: CASSPPGQHNEQFF
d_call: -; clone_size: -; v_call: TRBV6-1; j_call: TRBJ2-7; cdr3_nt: TGTGCCAGCAGTGAAGTTAACTTACTCCCCCACGAGCAGTACTTC; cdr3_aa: CASSEVNLLPHEQYF
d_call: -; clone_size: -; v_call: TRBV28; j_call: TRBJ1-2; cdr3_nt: TGTGCCAGCAGTTTTAGAGGGAGGGCATGGGGCTACACCTTC; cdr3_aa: CASSFRGRAWGYTF
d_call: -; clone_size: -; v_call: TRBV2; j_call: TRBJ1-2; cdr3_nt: TGTGCCAGGATTCGACAGAAAACTAACTATGGCTACACCTTC; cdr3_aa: CARIRQKTNYGYTF
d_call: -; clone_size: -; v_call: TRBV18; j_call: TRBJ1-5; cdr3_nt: TGTGCCAGCTCATCACAGGGCAGGGATCAGCCCCAGCATTTT; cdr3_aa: CASSSQGRDQPQHF
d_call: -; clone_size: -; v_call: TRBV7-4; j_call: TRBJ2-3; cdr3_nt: TGTGCCAGCAGCTTAGTGTGGCGGGCGTACAACACAGATACGCAGTATTTT; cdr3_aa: CASSLVWRAYNTDTQYF
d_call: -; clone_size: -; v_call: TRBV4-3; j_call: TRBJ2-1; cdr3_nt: TGCGCCAGCAGCCAAGATGTCAGGGGACCGTACAATGAGCAGTTCTTC; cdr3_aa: CASSQDVRGPYNEQFF
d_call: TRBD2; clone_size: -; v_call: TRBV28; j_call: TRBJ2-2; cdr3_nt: TGTGCCAGCAGACCGGGTGTGGGACTAGCGGACGCCGGGGAGCTGTTTTTT; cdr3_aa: CASRPGVGLADAGELFF
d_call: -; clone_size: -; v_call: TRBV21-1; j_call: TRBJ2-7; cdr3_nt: TGTGCCAGCAGCTTACGTCAGCAGGGATTCGGCTACGAGCAGTACTTC; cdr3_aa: CASSLRQQGFGYEQYF
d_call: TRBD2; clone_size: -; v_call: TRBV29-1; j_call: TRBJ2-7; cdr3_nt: TGCAGCGCGACTAGCGGGAGGACCTACGAGCAGTACTTC; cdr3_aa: CSATSGRTYEQYF
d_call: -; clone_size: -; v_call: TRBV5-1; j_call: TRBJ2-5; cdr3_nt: TGCGCCAGCAGCTTTGCGGTCCAAGAGACCCAGTACTTC; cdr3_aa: CASSFAVQETQYF
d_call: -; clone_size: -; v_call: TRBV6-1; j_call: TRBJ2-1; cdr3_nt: TGTGCCAGCAGCCCTACTAGAGACAATGAGCAGTTCTTC; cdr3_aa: CASSPTRDNEQFF
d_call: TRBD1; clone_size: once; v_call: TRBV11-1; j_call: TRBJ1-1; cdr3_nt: TGTGCCAGCAGCTTAATAGCAGGGGGTGGTGGTGCTGAAGCTTTCTTT; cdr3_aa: CASSLIAGGGGAEAFF
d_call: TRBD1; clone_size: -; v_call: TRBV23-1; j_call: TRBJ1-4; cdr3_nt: TGCGCCAGCAGTCAATCGCCTATCCGGAATCGTGGACAGGGGGCGCTGAGTGAAAAACTGTTTTTT; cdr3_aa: CASSQSPIRNRGQGALSEKLFF
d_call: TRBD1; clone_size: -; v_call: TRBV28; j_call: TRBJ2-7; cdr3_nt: TGTGCCAGCAGGCCACAGGGGGCTTTATCCTACGAGCAGTACTTC; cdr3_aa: CASRPQGALSYEQYF
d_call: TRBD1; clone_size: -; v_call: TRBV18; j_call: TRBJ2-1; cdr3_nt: TGTGCCAGCTCACAGGTGGGACAGGACAATGAGCAGTTCTTC; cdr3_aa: CASSQVGQDNEQFF
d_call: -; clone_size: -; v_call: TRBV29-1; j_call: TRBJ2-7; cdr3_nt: TGCAGCGTTGAAGAATCGAAAGGGGCGGGGCGCGAGCAGTACTTC; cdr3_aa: CSVEESKGAGREQYF
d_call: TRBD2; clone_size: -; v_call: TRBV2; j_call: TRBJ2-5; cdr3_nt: TGTGCCAGCAGTGTTAGCGGGAGAGAGACCCAGTACTTC; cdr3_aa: CASSVSGRETQYF